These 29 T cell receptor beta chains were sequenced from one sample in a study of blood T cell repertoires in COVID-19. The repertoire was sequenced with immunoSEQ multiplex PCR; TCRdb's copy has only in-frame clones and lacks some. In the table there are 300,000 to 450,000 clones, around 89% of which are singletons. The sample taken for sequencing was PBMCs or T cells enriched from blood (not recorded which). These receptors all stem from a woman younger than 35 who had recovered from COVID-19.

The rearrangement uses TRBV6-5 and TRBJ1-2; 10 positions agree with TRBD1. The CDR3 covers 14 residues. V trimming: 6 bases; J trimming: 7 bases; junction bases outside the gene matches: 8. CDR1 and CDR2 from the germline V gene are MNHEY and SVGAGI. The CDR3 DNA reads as TGTGCCAGCAGCCATGACAGGGGGCCGGGTGGCTACACCTTC. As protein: CASSHDRGPGGYTF.

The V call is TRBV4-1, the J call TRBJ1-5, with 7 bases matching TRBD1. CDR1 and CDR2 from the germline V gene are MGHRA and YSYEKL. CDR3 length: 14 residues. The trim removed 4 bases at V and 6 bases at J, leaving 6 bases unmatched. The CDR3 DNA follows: TGCGCCAGCAGCCTAGGCAGGGGGGCTCAGCCCCAGCATTTT. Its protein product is CASSLGRGAQPQHF.

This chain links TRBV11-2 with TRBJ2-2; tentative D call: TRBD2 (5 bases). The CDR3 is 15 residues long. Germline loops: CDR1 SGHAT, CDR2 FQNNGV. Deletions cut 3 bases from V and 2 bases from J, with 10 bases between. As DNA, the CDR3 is TGTGCCAGCAGCTTTGGCCGACTAAACACCGGGGAGCTGTTTTTT. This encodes CASSFGRLNTGELFF.

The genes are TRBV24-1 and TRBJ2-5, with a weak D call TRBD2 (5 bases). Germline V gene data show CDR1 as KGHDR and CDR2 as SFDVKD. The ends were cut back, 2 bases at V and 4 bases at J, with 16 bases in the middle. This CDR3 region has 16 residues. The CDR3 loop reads CATSDYREGKLETQYF. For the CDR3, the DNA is TGTGCCACCAGTGATTATCGAGAGGGCAAATTAGAGACCCAGTACTTC.

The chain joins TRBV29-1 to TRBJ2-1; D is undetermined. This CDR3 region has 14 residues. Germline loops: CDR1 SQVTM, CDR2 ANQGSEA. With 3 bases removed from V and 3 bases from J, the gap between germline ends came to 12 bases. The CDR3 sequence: CSVELLSNYNEQFF. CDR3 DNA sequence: TGCAGCGTTGAGCTGCTAAGCAACTACAATGAGCAGTTCTTC.

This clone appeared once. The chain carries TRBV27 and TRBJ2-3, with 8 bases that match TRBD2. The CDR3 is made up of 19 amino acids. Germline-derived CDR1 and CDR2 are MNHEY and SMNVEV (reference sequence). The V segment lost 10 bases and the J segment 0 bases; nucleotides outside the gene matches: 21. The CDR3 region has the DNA TGTGCCACGACCCCCCGGGGTGGGCGGGGGGCCCCTAGCACAGATACGCAGTATTTT. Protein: CATTPRGGRGAPSTDTQYF.

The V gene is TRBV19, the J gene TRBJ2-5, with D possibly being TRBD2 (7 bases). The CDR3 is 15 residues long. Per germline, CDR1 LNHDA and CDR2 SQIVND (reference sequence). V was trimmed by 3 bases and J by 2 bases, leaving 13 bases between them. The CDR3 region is CASSMGGGRQETQYF. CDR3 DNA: TGTGCCAGTAGTATGGGGGGGGGCCGGCAAGAGACCCAGTACTTC. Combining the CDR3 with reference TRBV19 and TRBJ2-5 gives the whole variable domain DGGITQSPKYLFRKEGQNVTLSCEQNLNHDAMYWYRQDPGQGLRLIYYSQIVNDFQKGDIAEGYSVSREKKESFPLTVTSAQKNPTAFYLCASSMGGGRQETQYFGPGTRLLVL.

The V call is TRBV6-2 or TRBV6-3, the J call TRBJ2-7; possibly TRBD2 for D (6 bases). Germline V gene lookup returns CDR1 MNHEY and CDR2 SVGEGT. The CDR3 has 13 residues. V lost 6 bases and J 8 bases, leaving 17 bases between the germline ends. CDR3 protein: CASSSGGVGQQYF. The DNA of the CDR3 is TGTGCCAGCAGCTCCGGAGGGGTGGGACAGCAGTACTTC.

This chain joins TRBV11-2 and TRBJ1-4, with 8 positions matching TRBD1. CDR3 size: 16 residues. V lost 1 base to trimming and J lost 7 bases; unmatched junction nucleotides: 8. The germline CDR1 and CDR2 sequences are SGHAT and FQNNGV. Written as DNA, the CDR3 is TGTGCCAGCAGCTTAGGGGTACAGGGGGTACTTGAAAAACTGTTTTTT. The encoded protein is CASSLGVQGVLEKLFF.

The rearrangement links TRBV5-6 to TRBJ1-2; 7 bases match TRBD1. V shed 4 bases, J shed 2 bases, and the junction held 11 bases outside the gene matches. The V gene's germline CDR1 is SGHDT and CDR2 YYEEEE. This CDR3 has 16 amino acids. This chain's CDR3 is CASSPSRAGGNYGYTF. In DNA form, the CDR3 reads TGTGCCAGCAGCCCGAGTAGGGCAGGGGGGAACTATGGCTACACCTTC.

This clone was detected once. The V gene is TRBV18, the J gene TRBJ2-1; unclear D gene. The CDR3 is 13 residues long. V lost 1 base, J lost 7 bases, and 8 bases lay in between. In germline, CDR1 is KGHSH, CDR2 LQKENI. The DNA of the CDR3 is TGTGCCAGCTCACCACTAGCCGAAAATGAGCAGTTCTTC. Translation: CASSPLAENEQFF.

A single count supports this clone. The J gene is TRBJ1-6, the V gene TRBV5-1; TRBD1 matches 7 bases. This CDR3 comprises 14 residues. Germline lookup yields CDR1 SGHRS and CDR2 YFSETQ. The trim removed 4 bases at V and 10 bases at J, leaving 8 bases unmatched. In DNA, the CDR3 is TGCGCCAGCAGCCCCCGGGACAGTCAATCACCCCTCCACTTT. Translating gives CASSPRDSQSPLHF.

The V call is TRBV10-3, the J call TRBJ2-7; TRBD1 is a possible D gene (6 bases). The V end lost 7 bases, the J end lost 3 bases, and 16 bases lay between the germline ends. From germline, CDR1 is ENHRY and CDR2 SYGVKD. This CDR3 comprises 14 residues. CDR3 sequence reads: CAITDPDRSYEQYF. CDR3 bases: TGTGCCATCACCGACCCTGACAGGAGCTACGAGCAGTACTTC.

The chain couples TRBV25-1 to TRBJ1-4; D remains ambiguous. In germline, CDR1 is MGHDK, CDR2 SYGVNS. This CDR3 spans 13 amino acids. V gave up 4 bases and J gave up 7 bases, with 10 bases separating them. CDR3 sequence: CASSASTTEKLFF. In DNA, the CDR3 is TGTGCCAGCAGTGCCTCGACAACTGAAAAACTGTTTTTT.

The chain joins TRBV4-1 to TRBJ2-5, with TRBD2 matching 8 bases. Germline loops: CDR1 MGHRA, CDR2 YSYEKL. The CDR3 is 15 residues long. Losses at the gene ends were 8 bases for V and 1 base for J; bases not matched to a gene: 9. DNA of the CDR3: TGCGCCAGCGTACGAAATAGCGGGGCCCAAGAGACCCAGTACTTC. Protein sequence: CASVRNSGAQETQYF.

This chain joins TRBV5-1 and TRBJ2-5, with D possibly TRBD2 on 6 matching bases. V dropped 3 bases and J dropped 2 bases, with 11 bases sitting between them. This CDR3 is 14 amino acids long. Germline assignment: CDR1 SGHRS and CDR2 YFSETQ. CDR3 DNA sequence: TGCGCCAGCAGCTGGGGGGTGGGGCAAGAGACCCAGTACTTC. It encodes CASSWGVGQETQYF.

DNA for the CDR3: TGTGCCAGCAGCGGGGACGGGACAGGGGGCACCTACGAGCAGTACTTC. Amino acid sequence: CASSGDGTGGTYEQYF. V is TRBV11-3 and J is TRBJ2-7, with 12 bases fitting TRBD1. Germline V gene data show CDR1 as SGHNT and CDR2 as YENEEA. With V trimmed by 5 bases and J by 2 bases, 7 bases remained unmatched. There are 16 residues in the CDR3.

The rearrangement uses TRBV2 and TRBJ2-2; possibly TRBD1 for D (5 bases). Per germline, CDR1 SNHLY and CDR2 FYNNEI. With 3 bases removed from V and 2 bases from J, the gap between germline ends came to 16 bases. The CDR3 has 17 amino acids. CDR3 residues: CASSDSRQGPNTGELFF. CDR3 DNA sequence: TGTGCCAGCAGTGACTCCAGGCAGGGCCCTAACACCGGGGAGCTGTTTTTT.

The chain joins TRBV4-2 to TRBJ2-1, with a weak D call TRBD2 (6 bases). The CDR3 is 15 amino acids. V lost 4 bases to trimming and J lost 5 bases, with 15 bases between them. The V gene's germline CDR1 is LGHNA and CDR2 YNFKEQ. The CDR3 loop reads CASSLGLLPDNEQFF. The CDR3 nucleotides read TGTGCCAGCAGCCTGGGACTCCTACCCGACAATGAGCAGTTCTTC.

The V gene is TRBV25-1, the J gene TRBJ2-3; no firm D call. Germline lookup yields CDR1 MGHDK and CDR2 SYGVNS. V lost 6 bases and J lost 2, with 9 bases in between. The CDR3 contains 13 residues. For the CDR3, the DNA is TGTGCCAGCAGCCCAGCGTCCACAGATACGCAGTATTTT. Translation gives CASSPASTDTQYF.

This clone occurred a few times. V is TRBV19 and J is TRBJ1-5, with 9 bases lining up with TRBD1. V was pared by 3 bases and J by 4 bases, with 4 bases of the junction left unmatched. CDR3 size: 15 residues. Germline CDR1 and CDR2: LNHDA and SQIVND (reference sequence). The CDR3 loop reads CASSIDGTGNQPQHF. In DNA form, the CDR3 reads TGTGCCAGTAGTATTGACGGGACAGGGAATCAGCCCCAGCATTTT. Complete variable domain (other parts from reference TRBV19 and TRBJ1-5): DGGITQSPKYLFRKEGQNVTLSCEQNLNHDAMYWYRQDPGQGLRLIYYSQIVNDFQKGDIAEGYSVSREKKESFPLTVTSAQKNPTAFYLCASSIDGTGNQPQHFGDGTRLSIL.

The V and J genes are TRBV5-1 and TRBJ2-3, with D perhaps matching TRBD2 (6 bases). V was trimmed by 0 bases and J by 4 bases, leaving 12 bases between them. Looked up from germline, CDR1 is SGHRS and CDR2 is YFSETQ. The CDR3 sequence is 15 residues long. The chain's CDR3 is CASSLGGADADTQYF. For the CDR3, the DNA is TGCGCCAGCAGCTTGGGCGGGGCAGATGCAGATACGCAGTATTTT.

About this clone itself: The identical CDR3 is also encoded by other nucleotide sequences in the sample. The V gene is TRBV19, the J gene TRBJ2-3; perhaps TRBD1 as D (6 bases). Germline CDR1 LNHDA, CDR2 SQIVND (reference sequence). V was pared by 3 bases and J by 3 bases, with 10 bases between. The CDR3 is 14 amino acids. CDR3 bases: TGTGCCAGTAGTATCCGGCAGGGGACAGATACGCAGTATTTT. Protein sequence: CASSIRQGTDTQYF.

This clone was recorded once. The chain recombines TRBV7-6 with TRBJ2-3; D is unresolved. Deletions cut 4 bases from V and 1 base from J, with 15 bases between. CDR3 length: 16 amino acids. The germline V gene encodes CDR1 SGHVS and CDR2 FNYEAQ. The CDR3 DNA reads TGTGCCAGCAGCTACTCCTCCGTCCCTGGCACAGATACGCAGTATTTT. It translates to CASSYSSVPGTDTQYF. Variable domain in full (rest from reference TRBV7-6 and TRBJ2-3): GAGVSQSPRYKVTKRGQDVALRCDPISGHVSLYWYRQALGQGPEFLTYFNYEAQQDKSGLPNDRFSAERPEGSISTLTIQRTEQRDSAMYRCASSYSSVPGTDTQYFGPGTRLTVL.

CDR3 amino acids: CASGDRGSNQPQHF. CDR3 nucleotides: TGTGCCAGTGGGGACAGGGGGAGCAATCAGCCCCAGCATTTT. The rearrangement joins TRBV19 to TRBJ1-5; 11 bases match TRBD1. V shed 8 bases and J 1 base; nucleotides not matched to a gene: 1. The CDR3 sequence is 14 residues long. In germline, CDR1 is LNHDA, CDR2 SQIVND (reference sequence).

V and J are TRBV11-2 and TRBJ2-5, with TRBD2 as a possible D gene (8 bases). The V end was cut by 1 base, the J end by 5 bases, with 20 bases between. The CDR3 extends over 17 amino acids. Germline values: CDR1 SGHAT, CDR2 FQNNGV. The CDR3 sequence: CASSLGLAGGRGETQYF. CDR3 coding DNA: TGTGCCAGCAGCTTAGGCCTCGCGGGGGGCAGGGGGGAGACCCAGTACTTC.

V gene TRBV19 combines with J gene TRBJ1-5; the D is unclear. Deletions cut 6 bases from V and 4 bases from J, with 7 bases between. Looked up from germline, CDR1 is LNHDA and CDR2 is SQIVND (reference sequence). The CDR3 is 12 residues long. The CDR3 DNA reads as TGTGCCAGTAGGGAGAGAAATCAGCCCCAGCATTTT. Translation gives CASRERNQPQHF.

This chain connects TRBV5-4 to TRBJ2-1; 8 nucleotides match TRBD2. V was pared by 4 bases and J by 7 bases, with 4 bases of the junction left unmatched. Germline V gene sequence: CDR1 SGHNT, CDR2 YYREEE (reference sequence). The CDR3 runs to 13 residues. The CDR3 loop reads CASSLSGGNEQFF. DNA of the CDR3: TGTGCCAGCAGCCTGTCGGGGGGGAATGAGCAGTTCTTC.

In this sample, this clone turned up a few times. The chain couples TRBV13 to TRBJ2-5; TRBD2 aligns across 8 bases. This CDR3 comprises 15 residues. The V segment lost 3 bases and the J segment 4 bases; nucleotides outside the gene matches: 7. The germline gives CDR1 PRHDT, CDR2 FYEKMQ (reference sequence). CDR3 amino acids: CASSFRGTRGETQYF. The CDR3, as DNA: TGTGCCAGCAGCTTTCGCGGGACTAGAGGAGAGACCCAGTACTTC.